This entry features one T cell receptor (beta chain) sequence. The antigen is undetermined. Germline V lookup: CDR1 SQVTM, CDR2 ANQGSEA. Trimming pared 5 bases from V and 1 base from J, leaving 5 bases between. The CDR3 has 12 amino acids. For the second PCR, which ran for roughly 7 to 11 cycles, a sample-barcoded 5' primer and a J-beta primer mix were used. TCRdb passed the 5' RACE reads through MiXCR, listing each CDR3 protein once. The data contain over 950,000 distinct CDR3 sequences, roughly two fifths of them singletons. This sample was taken from a study of blood T cells in healthy people across ages. Study conclusions and caveats: Unsorted PBMCs prevented conclusive naive versus antigen-experienced comparison.

The rearrangement links TRBV29-1 to TRBJ2-2, with unresolved D. Sequencing was performed on blood. This TCR was sampled from a man younger than 35 in good health. CDR3: CSVHENTGELFF. Written as DNA, the CDR3 is TGCAGCGTTCACGAGAACACCGGGGAGCTGTTTTTT.